This passage covers 25 T cell receptor beta chains from one sample sequenced in a study of vaccination and CD4 T cells after COVID-19. The antigens these receptors bind are not known. Cultured CD4+ T cells had their DNA profiled by the Oncomine TCR Beta short-read assay. CD4+ T cells were cultured, and genomic DNA was extracted from them. A single record per CDR3 protein comes from TCRdb applying MiXCR to the PCR reads. The data contain around 11,000 distinct CDR3 sequences, about 29% of them singletons. Treatment here: roughly ten-day PBMC culture with coronavirus spike peptide pools or control peptides (ViraFEST assay). Ahead of the COVID-19 pandemic (2011-2018), the CD4+ T cells of the unexposed donor were collected. The specimen sequenced was CD4+ T cells from blood, cultured in vitro. The receptors derive from a human donor in good health.

This chain connects TRBV20-1 to TRBJ2-1; no definite D call. The CDR3 has 11 amino acids. V gave up 6 bases and J gave up 9 bases, with 12 bases separating them. Germline V lookup: CDR1 DFQATT, CDR2 SNEGSKA (reference sequence). CDR3 in DNA: TGCAGTGCCGCTTTACTGGGTGAGCAGTTCTTC. Translation: CSAALLGEQFF.

This clonotype was picked up a small number of times. This chain's CDR3 is CSARESGLLNTEAFF. CDR3 DNA: TGCAGTGCTAGAGAATCGGGACTCCTGAACACTGAAGCTTTCTTT. The rearrangement uses TRBV20-1 and TRBJ1-1, with a possible D match to TRBD1 (5 bases). The germline V and J ends were trimmed by 0 bases and 0 bases, with 11 bases remaining between them. The CDR3 totals 15 residues. Germline V gives CDR1 DFQATT, CDR2 SNEGSKA (reference sequence).

This clonotype has a handful of counts. This chain uses TRBV20-1 with TRBJ2-5; 13 nucleotides line up with TRBD2. Trimming at V came to 3 bases and at J to 1 base, leaving 17 bases not matched to a gene. Germline V gene lookup returns CDR1 DFQATT and CDR2 SNEGSKA (reference sequence). CDR3 length equals 20 residues. In DNA form, the CDR3 reads TGCAGTGCTAGCGGGTTGGGCGGACTAGCGGGAGAGGGCGTCCAAGAGACCCAGTACTTC. Translating gives CSASGLGGLAGEGVQETQYF.

The rearrangement joins TRBV7-9 to TRBJ2-3, with TRBD2 identical over 7 bases. Trimming cost V 4 bases and J 4 bases; bases outside gene matches: 14. Germline values: CDR1 SEHNR, CDR2 FQNEAQ (reference sequence). This CDR3 is built from 17 residues. DNA for the CDR3: TGTGCCAGCAGCTCCCCCAAATCAGCGGGAATCTCAGATACGCAGTATTTT. Protein: CASSSPKSAGISDTQYF.

The chain employs TRBV15 and TRBJ2-6; D possibly uses TRBD1 or TRBD2 (5 bases each). The CDR3 contains 17 residues. Germline lookup yields CDR1 LNHNV and CDR2 YYDKDF (reference sequence). V was clipped by 0 bases and J by 0 bases, with 9 bases between them. CDR3 bases: TGTGCCACCAGCAGAGATTACGGGGCCTCTGGGGCCAACGTCCTGACTTTC. It yields the protein CATSRDYGASGANVLTF.

The chain combines TRBV7-8 with TRBJ2-3; 9 bases align to TRBD1. The germline CDR1 and CDR2 sequences are SGHVS and FQNEAQ. With 3 bases clipped from V and 6 bases from J, the junction kept 4 bases outside the gene matches. CDR3 size: 14 residues. The CDR3: CASSFDRGSDTQYF. DNA of the CDR3: TGTGCCAGCAGCTTTGACAGGGGGTCGGATACGCAGTATTTT.

Sample share makes this clonotype medium-sized (0.01 to 0.1%). The rearrangement uses TRBV27 and TRBJ1-5; 12 bases line up with TRBD1. CDR1 is MNHEY and CDR2 is SMNVEV in the germline V gene (reference sequence). The CDR3 covers 14 residues. V was clipped by 4 bases and J by 7 bases; unmatched bases: 2. This CDR3 reads CASSSGTGGQPQHF. The CDR3, as DNA: TGTGCCAGCAGTTCCGGGACAGGGGGCCAGCCCCAGCATTTT.

The chain joins TRBV7-2 to TRBJ1-1; unclear D gene. Deletions cut 4 bases from V and 4 bases from J, with 13 bases between. The CDR3 is 14 amino acids. Germline V gene lookup returns CDR1 SGHTA and CDR2 FQGNSA. DNA of the CDR3: TGTGCCAGCAGCTCCGCACTTCCGTCCACTGAAGCTTTCTTT. Translation: CASSSALPSTEAFF.

The genes are TRBV28 and TRBJ1-2; no definite D call. The CDR3 is made up of 13 amino acids. Germline lookup yields CDR1 MDHEN and CDR2 SYDVKM. The V and J ends lost 4 bases and 5 bases respectively, with 11 bases between them. The CDR3 region is CASSSSPQYGYTF. The CDR3 DNA reads as TGTGCCAGCAGTTCCTCTCCTCAATATGGCTACACCTTC.

This clonotype was observed a few times. The V and J genes are TRBV29-1 and TRBJ1-5; the D gene is possibly TRBD1 (5 bases). Germline V lookup: CDR1 SQVTM, CDR2 ANQGSEA. The CDR3 covers 13 residues. Trimming removed 6 bases from V and 6 bases from J, with 15 bases in between. The CDR3 sequence is CSVGDGDSQPQHF. The CDR3 DNA follows: TGCAGCGTGGGGGACGGGGATTCTCAGCCCCAGCATTTT.

The rearrangement joins TRBV24-1 to TRBJ2-7; a weak D match, TRBD1 (5 bases). The CDR3 sequence is 14 residues long. Germline lookup yields CDR1 KGHDR and CDR2 SFDVKD. V was clipped by 1 base and J by 3 bases, with 9 bases between them. This CDR3 is CATSDFRTNYEQYF. Written as DNA, the CDR3 is TGTGCCACCAGTGATTTCAGGACAAACTACGAGCAGTACTTC.

This clonotype has more than one count but fewer than ten. The chain is built from TRBV6-1 and TRBJ2-7; D might be TRBD2 (7 bases). The V gene's germline CDR1 is MNHNS and CDR2 SASEGT. V dropped 6 bases and J dropped 2 bases, with 14 bases sitting between them. There are 14 residues in the CDR3. CDR3 loop: CASSHWGGPYEQYF. In DNA, the CDR3 is TGTGCCAGCAGCCATTGGGGGGGCCCCTACGAGCAGTACTTC.

This clonotype was observed a handful of times. The rearrangement links TRBV10-3 to TRBJ1-1; 11 positions agree with TRBD1. This CDR3 has 13 residues. After removal of 7 bases from V and 7 bases from J, the junction contained 5 bases not matched to a gene. Germline assignment: CDR1 ENHRY and CDR2 SYGVKD. The CDR3 is CAITRTGGGEAFF. The CDR3 region has the DNA TGTGCCATCACCAGGACAGGGGGCGGTGAAGCTTTCTTT.

The rearrangement joins TRBV27 to TRBJ2-1; 11 bases agree with TRBD2. This CDR3 comprises 15 residues. Germline V lookup: CDR1 MNHEY, CDR2 SMNVEV (reference sequence). V was pared by 6 bases and J by 3 bases, with 4 bases of the junction left unmatched. This chain's CDR3 is CASSPGLAVYNEQFF. The CDR3 nucleotides are TGTGCCAGCAGCCCGGGACTAGCGGTCTACAATGAGCAGTTCTTC.

This chain joins TRBV24-1 and TRBJ2-3, with D maybe TRBD2 (7 bases). The CDR3 runs to 17 residues. The germline V gene encodes CDR1 KGHDR and CDR2 SFDVKD. Trimming cost V 1 base and J 0 bases, with 13 bases left between them. In DNA, the CDR3 is TGTGCCACCAGTGATTTAGGCGGGGGCCCTAGCACAGATACGCAGTATTTT. It codes for CATSDLGGGPSTDTQYF.

This chain connects TRBV20-1 to TRBJ1-5; TRBD1 is a possible D gene (6 bases). The V end was cut by 5 bases, the J end by 5 bases, with 13 bases between. CDR1 is DFQATT and CDR2 is SNEGSKA in the germline V gene (reference sequence). This CDR3 comprises 13 residues. Here the CDR3 DNA reads TGCAGTGCTTCCGACAGGCCCGATCAGCCCCAGCATTTT. As protein: CSASDRPDQPQHF.

The genes are TRBV20-1 and TRBJ1-1; 7 nucleotides line up with TRBD1. The junction had 11 bases not matched to a gene; V was cut back by 6 bases and J by 1 base. The CDR3 is 15 amino acids. Germline CDR1 and CDR2: DFQATT and SNEGSKA (reference sequence). CDR3 residues: CSATTHRGSNTEAFF. CDR3 sequence (DNA): TGCAGTGCAACAACTCACAGGGGATCGAACACTGAAGCTTTCTTT.

The chain employs TRBV11-2 and TRBJ1-2; D is undetermined. Trimming removed 2 bases at V and 8 bases at J, with 12 bases between. The CDR3 is 13 residues long. Germline V gene data show CDR1 as SGHAT and CDR2 as FQNNGV. CDR3 bases: TGTGCCAGCAGCTTACAGGTCGAGATAGGCTACACCTTC. Protein product: CASSLQVEIGYTF.

This clonotype is medium-sized. The gene calls are TRBV20-1 and TRBJ1-5; D is perhaps TRBD1 (5 bases). CDR1 is DFQATT, CDR2 SNEGSKA, per germline (reference sequence). The CDR3 loop spans 14 amino acids. V shed 6 bases and J shed 11 bases, with 23 bases lying between them. The CDR3 DNA reads TGCAGTGCCCAAGGGGCTCGAGAGACCCAATCCCAGCATTTT. This encodes CSAQGARETQSQHF.

The V call is TRBV7-9, the J call TRBJ2-1; D is possibly TRBD1 (5 bases). This CDR3 has 12 residues. Trimming pared 3 bases from V and 9 bases from J, leaving 9 bases between. CDR1 is SEHNR and CDR2 is FQNEAQ in the germline V gene (reference sequence). The CDR3 spells CASSFLRGEQFF. The CDR3 coding sequence is TGTGCCAGCAGCTTCCTTAGGGGTGAGCAGTTCTTC.

The gene calls are TRBV28 and TRBJ2-1; unclear D gene. Per the germline V gene, CDR1 is MDHEN and CDR2 is SYDVKM. V lost 4 bases to trimming and J lost 4 bases, with 11 bases between them. The CDR3 totals 14 residues. The CDR3 sequence is CASSSYRSYNEQFF. CDR3 in DNA: TGTGCCAGCAGTTCTTATAGGAGTTACAATGAGCAGTTCTTC. Based on the CDR3 plus reference TRBV28 and TRBJ2-1, the full variable domain is DVKVTQSSRYLVKRTGEKVFLECVQDMDHENMFWYRQDPGLGLRLIYFSYDVKMKEKGDIPEGYSVSREKKERFSLILESASTNQTSMYLCASSSYRSYNEQFFGPGTRLTVL.

In its sample, this clonotype was seen a few times. The chain carries TRBV6-1 and TRBJ1-1; a possible D gene is TRBD1 (6 bases). Germline assignment: CDR1 MNHNS and CDR2 SASEGT. The CDR3 runs to 13 residues. The ends were cut back, 7 bases at V and 8 bases at J, with 17 bases in the middle. DNA of the CDR3: TGTGCCAGCAACAGGGCCCCGGGGCCCGAAGCTTTCTTT. This gives the protein CASNRAPGPEAFF.

This clonotype has just a few counts. The rearrangement joins TRBV20-1 to TRBJ2-7; 7 bases are shared with TRBD2. The CDR3 length is 13 residues. Germline values: CDR1 DFQATT, CDR2 SNEGSKA (reference sequence). Trimming cost V 6 bases and J 4 bases; bases outside gene matches: 9. The CDR3 sequence is CSARDLAVYEQYF. The DNA for the CDR3 is TGCAGTGCCAGGGATCTAGCGGTGTACGAGCAGTACTTC.

This chain connects TRBV7-6 to TRBJ2-1; 10 bases are shared with TRBD1. The CDR3 is 15 amino acids. After removal of 2 bases from V and 5 bases from J, the junction contained 3 bases not matched to a gene. Germline V CDR1 and CDR2: SGHVS, FNYEAQ. CDR3 loop: CASSLRQGANNEQFF. The CDR3 bases are TGTGCCAGCAGCTTACGACAGGGGGCAAACAATGAGCAGTTCTTC.

V is TRBV20-1 and J is TRBJ2-7; 8 nucleotides match TRBD2. V trimming: 1 base; J trimming: 3 bases; junction bases outside the gene matches: 5. Germline CDR1 is DFQATT and CDR2 is SNEGSKA (reference sequence). The length of the CDR3 is 14 residues. CDR3 DNA sequence: TGCAGTGCTAGAGGACTAGCGAGCCTCTACGAGCAGTACTTC. Residues: CSARGLASLYEQYF.